The TCR beta chain described here comes from a study of blood T cell repertoires in COVID-19 (dated by TCRdb to 2019 to 2021). In terms of the full investigation: Collaborator samples came from the United States, Italy and Spain and covered acute and convalescent phases of COVID-19. The prospective study material was composed of cDNA or gDNA derived from T cells, B-cell-depleted T cells, or PBMCs. Deeply sampled blood TCRbeta repertoires from subjects exposed to, actively infected with, or recovered from COVID-19 were included in the dataset. A freely available public database, intended as a resource for researchers studying the immune response to SARS-CoV-2, is where the repertoires were released. The samples were drawn from the first 160 participants of the ongoing ImmuneRACE study and from 950 to 1,500 subjects provided by 6 global collaborators. Sample metadata almost always included a de-identified subject ID, COVID-19 status, age in years and sex. Where available, HLA class I and class II types were taken from metadata supplied by the sample provider and were not determined by assay-based typing. Points the paper makes about the study in general: The quantity of clinical and demographic metadata differed by source and by participant and was supplied without curation.

The collaborating institutions used their own protocols to collect whole blood in K2EDTA tubes. For TCRbeta analysis, collaborators shipped samples in one of three forms: frozen whole blood, isolated PBMCs, or DNA extracted from either of those sample types. TCRbeta CDR3 regions were amplified from genomic DNA using the immunoSEQ Assay, a bias-controlled multiplex PCR. The published analysis was carried out like this. The number of nucleated cells in each sample was estimated by amplification of reference gene primers within the assay. To quantify the absolute abundance of each unique TCRbeta CDR3 rearrangement, sequence reads were collapsed and filtered. For each sample, productive Simpson clonality was calculated by taking the square root of Simpson's diversity index across productive rearrangements. TCRdb took over this immuneACCESS table, retaining in-frame rearrangements with V and J assigned. Such tables are incomplete; in checked studies, under half of the missing clones stem from an unresolved V gene, and the remainder is unexplained. From that table come the V and J calls and clone size; the DNA was used to work out D and trimming. A total of hundreds of thousands of clones appear in this sample, around 86% of them only once. 10% to 15% of the sample lies in the top ten.

As to this clone: This clone's antigen is unknown. Base qualities are not provided; no much larger clone lies one nucleotide away.

The CDR3 runs 12 residues from the cysteine to the phenylalanine. Of all the DNA, just the CDR3 is kept, 36 bases in frame from base 1. In the germline V gene, CDR1 corresponds to SQVTM and CDR2 to ANQGSEA. V lost 7 bases and J lost 3 bases; the stretch between them is 13 bases long. This TCR came from a human donor in a cohort sampled during active COVID-19. Sample: peripheral blood. The rearrangement joined TRBV29-1 to TRBJ2-7; D gene: possibly TRBD1, on 6 matching bases. DNA sequence: TGCAGCGCCGGACAGAGCAACTACGAGCAGTACTTC. Translated, this gives CSAGQSNYEQYF.